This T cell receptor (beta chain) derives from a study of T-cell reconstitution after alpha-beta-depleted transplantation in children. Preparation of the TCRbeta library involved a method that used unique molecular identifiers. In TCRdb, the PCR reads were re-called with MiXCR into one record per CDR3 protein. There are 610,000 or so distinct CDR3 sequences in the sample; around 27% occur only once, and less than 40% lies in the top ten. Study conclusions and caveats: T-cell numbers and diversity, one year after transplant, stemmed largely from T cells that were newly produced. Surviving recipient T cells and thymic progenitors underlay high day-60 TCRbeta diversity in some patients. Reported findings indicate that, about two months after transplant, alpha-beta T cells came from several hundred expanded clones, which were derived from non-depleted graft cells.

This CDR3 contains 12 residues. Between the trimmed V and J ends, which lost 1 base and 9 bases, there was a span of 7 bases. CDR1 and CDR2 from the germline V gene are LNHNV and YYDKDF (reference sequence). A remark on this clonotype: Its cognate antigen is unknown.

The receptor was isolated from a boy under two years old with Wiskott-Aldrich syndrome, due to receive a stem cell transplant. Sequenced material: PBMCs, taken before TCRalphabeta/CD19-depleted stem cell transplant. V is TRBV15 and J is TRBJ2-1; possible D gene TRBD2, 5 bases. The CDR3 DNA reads TGTGCCACCAGCAGAGCGGGGTCTGAGCAGTTCTTC. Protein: CATSRAGSEQFF.